These 2 T cell receptor beta chains were all obtained from the same sample, sequenced in a study of memory CD4+ T cells and cytomegalovirus serostatus (dated by TCRdb to 2018 to 2020). Library prep was done by the immunoSEQ multiplex PCR assay. Entries here come from immuneACCESS through TCRdb and include only in-frame sequences with V and J called. Some clones fail to appear in such tables; in the studies checked, an unresolved V gene covers under half of the shortfall, and the cause of the remainder is unknown. This sample comprises about 59,000 clones, about 81% of them detected only once. The ten largest clones represent more than 1% of the sample. A FACSAria II was used to sort memory CD4+ T cells, defined as single viable CD3+CD4+CD8-CD45RO+ cells. The sample comprised memory CD4+ T cells from blood. The source is an adult in good health and CMV-seronegative.

V usage is TRBV4-3 and J usage is TRBJ1-4; 8 nucleotides agree with TRBD1. V lost 4 bases to trimming and J lost 6 bases; unmatched junction nucleotides: 4. The length of the CDR3 is 14 residues. Per the germline V gene, CDR1 is LGHNA and CDR2 is YSLEER. CDR3 residues: CASSLGTGYEKLFF. DNA of the CDR3: TGCGCCAGCAGCCTCGGGACAGGTTATGAAAAACTGTTTTTT.

The chain uses TRBV30 and TRBJ1-2; a weak D match, TRBD1 (6 bases). The CDR3 spans 14 residues. The germline V gene has CDR1 GTSNPN and CDR2 SVGIG (reference sequence). Trimming pared 3 bases from V and 3 bases from J, leaving 14 bases between. The CDR3 loop is CAWRVDWTDYGYTF. In DNA, the CDR3 is TGTGCCTGGAGGGTGGATTGGACAGACTATGGCTACACCTTC. Full variable domain (rest looked up from reference TRBV30 and TRBJ1-2): SQTIHQWPATLVQPVGSPLSLECTVEGTSNPNLYWYRQAAGRGLQLLFYSVGIGQISSEVPQNLSASRPQDRQFILSSKKLLLSDSGFYLCAWRVDWTDYGYTFGSGTRLTVV.